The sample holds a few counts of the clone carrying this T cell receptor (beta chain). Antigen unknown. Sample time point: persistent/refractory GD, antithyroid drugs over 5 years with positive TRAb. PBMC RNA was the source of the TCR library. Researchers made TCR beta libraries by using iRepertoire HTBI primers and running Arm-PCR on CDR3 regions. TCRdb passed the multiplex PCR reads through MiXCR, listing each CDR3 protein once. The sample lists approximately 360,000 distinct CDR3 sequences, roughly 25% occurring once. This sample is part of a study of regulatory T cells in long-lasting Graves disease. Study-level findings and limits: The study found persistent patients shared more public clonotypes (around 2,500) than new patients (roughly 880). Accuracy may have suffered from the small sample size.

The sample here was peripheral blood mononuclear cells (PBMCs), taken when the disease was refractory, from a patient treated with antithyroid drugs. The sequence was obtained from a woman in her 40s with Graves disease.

For the CDR3, the DNA is TGTGCCAGCAGTGAATCAACAGTAACCTATAATTCACCCCTCCACTTT. This gives the protein CASSESTVTYNSPLHF. This chain uses TRBV25-1 with TRBJ1-6; D is uncertain. V was shortened by 1 base and J by 2 bases, with 9 bases between the two germline ends. Germline V CDR1 and CDR2: MGHDK, SYGVNS. This CDR3 spans 16 amino acids.